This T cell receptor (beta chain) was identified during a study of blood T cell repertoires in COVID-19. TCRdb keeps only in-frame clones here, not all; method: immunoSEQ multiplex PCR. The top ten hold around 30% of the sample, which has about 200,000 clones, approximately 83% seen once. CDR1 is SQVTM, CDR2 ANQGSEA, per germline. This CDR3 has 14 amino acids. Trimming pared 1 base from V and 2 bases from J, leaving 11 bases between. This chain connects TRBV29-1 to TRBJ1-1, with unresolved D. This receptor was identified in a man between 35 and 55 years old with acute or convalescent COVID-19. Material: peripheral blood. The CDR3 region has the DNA TGCAGCGTTGAAGGGAGACCGACTAACACTGAAGCTTTCTTT. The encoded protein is CSVEGRPTNTEAFF. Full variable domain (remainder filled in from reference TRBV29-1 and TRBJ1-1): SAVISQKPSRDICQRGTSLTIQCQVDSQVTMMFWYRQQPGQSLTLIATANQGSEATYESGFVIDKFPISRPNLTFSTLTVSNMSPEDSSIYLCSVEGRPTNTEAFFGQGTRLTVV.